This note documents a single T cell receptor (beta chain) sequence. The data are from a study of blood T cell repertoires in COVID-19. Authors' processing steps: Reference gene primer amplification gave nucleated cell count estimates. Only in-frame clones appear in the TCRdb table, and some are missing; sequencing was by immunoSEQ multiplex PCR. From that table come the V and J calls and clone size; the DNA was used to work out D and trimming. The sample yields some 200,000 clones, around 82% seen once. V lost 4 bases, J lost 4 bases, and 4 bases stayed unmatched. CDR1 is LNHDA, CDR2 SQIVND, per germline (reference sequence). This CDR3 region has 15 residues.

The clonotype was recovered from a woman aged 35 to 49 with acute or convalescent COVID-19. The rearrangement joins TRBV19 to TRBJ1-5; 10 nucleotides align to TRBD1. The sequenced material came from peripheral blood. In nucleotides, the CDR3 is TGTGCCAGTAGTACCCTGGGACAGGGGAATCAGCCCCAGCATTTT. This codes for CASSTLGQGNQPQHF.